Presented here are 17 T cell receptor beta chains from one specimen sequenced in a study of blood T cell repertoires in COVID-19. Sequenced by immunoSEQ multiplex PCR; TCRdb stores in-frame clones only, minus some. Of approximately 250,000 clones in the sample, approximately 86% were seen once. The sample comprised peripheral blood. The receptors were gathered from a man aged 35-49 years with active or convalescent COVID-19.

Here the CDR3 DNA reads TGTGCCAGTATGAGCACTGGGGGGGGTGAAAAACTGTTTTTT. Protein product: CASMSTGGGEKLFF. The chain recombines TRBV19 with TRBJ1-4; a weak D match, TRBD1 (5 bases). The V and J ends lost 7 bases and 7 bases respectively, with 16 bases between them. This CDR3 spans 14 amino acids. Germline CDR1 reads LNHDA; CDR2 reads SQIVND (reference sequence).

CDR3 sequence (DNA): TGTGCCAGCAACCGGGGAAAGGGTACAGCTACAGATACGCAGTATTTT. It translates to CASNRGKGTATDTQYF. J is TRBJ2-3 and V is TRBV7-9, with a possible D match to TRBD2 (5 bases). Germline lookup yields CDR1 SEHNR and CDR2 FQNEAQ (reference sequence). CDR3 length equals 16 residues. V gave up 7 bases and J gave up 3 bases, with 20 bases separating them. Full variable domain (outside the CDR3, taken from reference TRBV7-9 and TRBJ2-3): DTGVSQNPRHKITKRGQNVTFRCDPISEHNRLYWYRQTLGQGPEFLTYFQNEAQLEKSRLLSDRFSAERPKGSFSTLEIQRTEQGDSAMYLCASNRGKGTATDTQYFGPGTRLTVL.

V usage is TRBV5-5 and J usage is TRBJ2-7; 7 bases line up with TRBD2. CDR3 length equals 17 residues. CDR1 and CDR2 (germline): SGHKS, YYEKEE (reference sequence). The V and J ends lost 1 base and 0 bases, in that order; junction bases with no gene match: 10. The CDR3 protein is CASSLSSAGALSYEQYF. The CDR3 DNA reads TGTGCCAGCAGCTTGAGTTCGGCGGGAGCCCTCTCCTACGAGCAGTACTTC.

The chain couples TRBV2 to TRBJ2-5; 7 positions agree with TRBD2. Germline V CDR1 and CDR2: SNHLY, FYNNEI. V was pared by 2 bases and J by 5 bases, with 8 bases of the junction left unmatched. This CDR3 comprises 15 residues. CDR3 amino acids: CASSENGEGQETQYF. The CDR3 DNA follows: TGTGCCAGCAGTGAAAATGGGGAGGGTCAGGAGACCCAGTACTTC.

This clone was detected only once. Other DNA sequences from this sample encode an identical CDR3 as well. The chain links TRBV30 to TRBJ1-1; the match to TRBD1 covers 8 bases. The V segment lost 3 bases and the J segment 1 base; nucleotides outside the gene matches: 1. Per germline, CDR1 GTSNPN and CDR2 SVGIG (reference sequence). There are 13 residues in the CDR3. This chain's CDR3 is CAWRGTGNTEAFF. DNA of the CDR3: TGTGCCTGGAGGGGGACAGGGAACACTGAAGCTTTCTTT.

This clone was seen just once. The V gene is TRBV19, the J gene TRBJ1-5; no firm D call. The CDR3 spans 12 residues. The germline CDR1 and CDR2 sequences are LNHDA and SQIVND (reference sequence). Trimming removed 4 bases from V and 3 bases from J, with 4 bases in between. CDR3 sequence reads: CASSTYNQPQHF. In DNA, the CDR3 is TGTGCCAGTAGTACCTACAATCAGCCCCAGCATTTT. The full variable domain, in which reference TRBV19 and TRBJ1-5 provide the parts outside the CDR3, is DGGITQSPKYLFRKEGQNVTLSCEQNLNHDAMYWYRQDPGQGLRLIYYSQIVNDFQKGDIAEGYSVSREKKESFPLTVTSAQKNPTAFYLCASSTYNQPQHFGDGTRLSIL.

This chain links TRBV6-5 with TRBJ1-2; TRBD1 aligns across 7 bases. The CDR3 is made up of 13 amino acids. V shed 5 bases and J 4 bases; nucleotides not matched to a gene: 4. Germline V CDR1 and CDR2: MNHEY, SVGAGI. This CDR3 is CASSRDRAYGYTF. CDR3 DNA: TGTGCCAGCAGTCGAGACAGGGCCTATGGCTACACCTTC.

This clone appeared once. The chain employs TRBV2 and TRBJ2-7; tentative D call: TRBD2 (5 bases). Germline CDR1 is SNHLY and CDR2 is FYNNEI. V was cut by 7 bases and J by 0 bases, with 19 bases left in between. This CDR3 comprises 16 residues. This chain's CDR3 is CASILVRGSSSYEQYF. CDR3 coding DNA: TGTGCCAGCATCCTCGTACGGGGTAGCAGCTCCTACGAGCAGTACTTC.

This clone was detected only once. The chain couples TRBV13 to TRBJ2-2, with 9 nucleotides matching TRBD1. Unmatched junction bases numbered 8, after V lost 5 bases and J lost 7 bases. This CDR3 is built from 15 residues. Germline CDR1 and CDR2: PRHDT and FYEKMQ (reference sequence). The CDR3: CASSHWDRDSGELFF. As DNA, the CDR3 is TGTGCCAGCAGCCATTGGGACAGGGATAGCGGGGAGCTGTTTTTT.

The chain is built from TRBV7-3 and TRBJ1-6; possible D gene TRBD1, 6 bases. Germline loops: CDR1 SGHTA, CDR2 FQGTGA. This CDR3 has 14 residues. Between the trimmed V and J ends, which lost 2 bases and 10 bases, there was a span of 12 bases. CDR3 in amino acids: CASSLLADSSPLHF. The DNA of the CDR3 is TGTGCCAGCAGCTTACTTGCGGACAGCTCACCCCTCCACTTT.

The chain has TRBV9 and TRBJ1-3, with 8 bases identical to TRBD1. Germline V lookup: CDR1 SGDLS, CDR2 YYNGEE. The CDR3 is made up of 15 amino acids. Trimming at V came to 2 bases and at J to 8 bases, leaving 9 bases not matched to a gene. CDR3 DNA: TGTGCCAGCAGCGTCTATTCCTCGACAGGGGACACCATATATTTT. As protein: CASSVYSSTGDTIYF.

The J gene is TRBJ2-2, the V gene TRBV25-1; D might be TRBD2 (5 bases). The CDR3 is 16 amino acids. Germline V gives CDR1 MGHDK, CDR2 SYGVNS. Between the trimmed V and J ends, which lost 4 bases and 5 bases, there was a span of 17 bases. CDR3 sequence: CASSGLDWVRTGELFF. The DNA of the CDR3 is TGTGCCAGCAGTGGTTTGGACTGGGTTAGAACCGGGGAGCTGTTTTTT.

V and J are TRBV2 and TRBJ2-5; 7 bases fit TRBD1. Unmatched junction bases numbered 26, after V lost 8 bases and J lost 5 bases. Germline CDR1 reads SNHLY; CDR2 reads FYNNEI. The CDR3 extends over 19 amino acids. The CDR3 DNA is TGTGCCAGCGCTTATTTTTCCCATCCTGCGACAGGGTTCTCGGAGACCCAGTACTTC. Protein: CASAYFSHPATGFSETQYF.

The chain carries TRBV11-2 and TRBJ1-4, with a tentative D call TRBD1 (5 bases). In germline, CDR1 is SGHAT, CDR2 FQNNGV. The CDR3 runs to 15 residues. V lost 3 bases, J lost 2 bases, and 10 bases lay in between. CDR3 sequence (DNA): TGTGCCAGCAGCTTTTCGGCAGGGACTAATGAAAAACTGTTTTTT. Residues: CASSFSAGTNEKLFF. The full variable domain, its missing parts supplied by reference TRBV11-2 and TRBJ1-4, is EAGVAQSPRYKIIEKRQSVAFWCNPISGHATLYWYQQILGQGPKLLIQFQNNGVVDDSQLPKDRFSAERLKGVDSTLKIQPAKLEDSAVYLCASSFSAGTNEKLFFGSGTQLSVL.

The chain couples TRBV2 to TRBJ1-2; TRBD1 matches 7 bases. Per germline, CDR1 SNHLY and CDR2 FYNNEI. Losses at the gene ends were 6 bases for V and 3 bases for J; bases not matched to a gene: 10. This CDR3 contains 15 residues. The CDR3 is CASRAGQAAHYGYTF. The CDR3 nucleotides read TGTGCCAGCAGGGCTGGACAGGCCGCTCACTATGGCTACACCTTC.

This clone was seen at least ten times. CDR3 in amino acids: CASSEVRERNTIYF. As DNA, the CDR3 is TGTGCCAGCAGTGAAGTCCGGGAACGGAACACCATATATTTT. The genes are TRBV6-1 and TRBJ1-3, with D unresolved. Germline CDR1 and CDR2: MNHNS and SASEGT. The CDR3 runs 14 residues. V lost 1 base to trimming and J lost 7 bases, with 11 bases between them.

This clone was seen more than once but under ten times. The chain combines TRBV14 with TRBJ2-7; TRBD1 might be the D (5 bases). The CDR3 consists of 14 residues. Deletions cut 1 base from V and 2 bases from J, with 9 bases between. Germline CDR1 reads SGHDN; CDR2 reads FVKESK. The CDR3 spells CASSQVGLPYEQYF. The CDR3 DNA sequence: TGTGCCAGCAGCCAAGTGGGGCTTCCCTACGAGCAGTACTTC.